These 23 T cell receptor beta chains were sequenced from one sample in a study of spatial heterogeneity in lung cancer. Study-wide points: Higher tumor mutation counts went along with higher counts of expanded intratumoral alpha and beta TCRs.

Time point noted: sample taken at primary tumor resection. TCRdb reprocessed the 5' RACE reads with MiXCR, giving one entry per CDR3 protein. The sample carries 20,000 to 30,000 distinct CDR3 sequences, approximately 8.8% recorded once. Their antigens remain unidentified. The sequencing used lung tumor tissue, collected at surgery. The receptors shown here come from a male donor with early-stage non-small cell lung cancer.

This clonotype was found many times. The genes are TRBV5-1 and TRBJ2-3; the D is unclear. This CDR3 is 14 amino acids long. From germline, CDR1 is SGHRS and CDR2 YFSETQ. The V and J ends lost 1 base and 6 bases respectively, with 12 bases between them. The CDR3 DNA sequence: TGCGCCAGCAGCTTGCAGGCTCCGATGGATACGCAGTATTTT. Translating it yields CASSLQAPMDTQYF. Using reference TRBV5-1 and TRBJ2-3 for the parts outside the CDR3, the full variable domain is KAGVTQTPRYLIKTRGQQVTLSCSPISGHRSVSWYQQTPGQGLQFLFEYFSETQRNKGNFPGRFSGRQFSNSRSEMNVSTLELGDSALYLCASSLQAPMDTQYFGPGTRLTVL.

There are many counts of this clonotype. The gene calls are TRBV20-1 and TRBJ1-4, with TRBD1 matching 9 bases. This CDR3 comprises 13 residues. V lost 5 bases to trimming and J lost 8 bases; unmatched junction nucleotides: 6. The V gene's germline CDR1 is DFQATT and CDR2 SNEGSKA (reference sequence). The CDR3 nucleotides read TGCAGTGCTCGGGGGACAGGGCGGGAAAAACTGTTTTTT. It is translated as CSARGTGREKLFF.

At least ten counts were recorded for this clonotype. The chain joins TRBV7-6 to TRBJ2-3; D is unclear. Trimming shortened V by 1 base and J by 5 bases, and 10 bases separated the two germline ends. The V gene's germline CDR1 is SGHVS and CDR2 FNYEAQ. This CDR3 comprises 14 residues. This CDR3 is CASSLVQAVDTQYF. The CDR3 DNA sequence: TGTGCCAGCAGCTTAGTTCAGGCTGTAGATACGCAGTATTTT.

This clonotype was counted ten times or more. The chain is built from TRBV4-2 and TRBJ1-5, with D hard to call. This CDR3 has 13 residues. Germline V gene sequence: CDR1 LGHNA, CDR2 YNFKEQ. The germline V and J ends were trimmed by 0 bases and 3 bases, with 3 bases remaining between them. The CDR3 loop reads CASSQEANQPQHF. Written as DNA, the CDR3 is TGTGCCAGCAGCCAAGAAGCCAATCAGCCCCAGCATTTT.

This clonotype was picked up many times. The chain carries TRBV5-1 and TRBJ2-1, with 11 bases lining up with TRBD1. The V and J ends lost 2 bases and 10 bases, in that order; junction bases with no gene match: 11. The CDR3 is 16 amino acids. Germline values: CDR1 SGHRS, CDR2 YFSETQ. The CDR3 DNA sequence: TGCGCCAGCAGCTTTGTCCGTGGACAGGGGGCGAAGGAGCAGTTCTTC. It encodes CASSFVRGQGAKEQFF.

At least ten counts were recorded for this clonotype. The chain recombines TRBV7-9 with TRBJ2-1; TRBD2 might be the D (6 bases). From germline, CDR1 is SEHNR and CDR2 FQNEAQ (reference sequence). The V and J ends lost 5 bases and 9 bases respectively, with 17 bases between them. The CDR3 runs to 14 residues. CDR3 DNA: TGTGCCAGCAGCCCCAGACTAGACTCGGGTGAGCAGTTCTTC. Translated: CASSPRLDSGEQFF. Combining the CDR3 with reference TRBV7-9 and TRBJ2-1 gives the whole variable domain DTGVSQNPRHKITKRGQNVTFRCDPISEHNRLYWYRQTLGQGPEFLTYFQNEAQLEKSRLLSDRFSAERPKGSFSTLEIQRTEQGDSAMYLCASSPRLDSGEQFFGPGTRLTVL.

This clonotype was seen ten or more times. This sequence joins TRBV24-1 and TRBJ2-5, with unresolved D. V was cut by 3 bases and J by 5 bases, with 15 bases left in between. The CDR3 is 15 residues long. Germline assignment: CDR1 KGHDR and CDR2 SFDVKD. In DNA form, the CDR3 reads TGTGCCACCAGTGATCCACGAGTGGTTGGGGAGACCCAGTACTTC. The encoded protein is CATSDPRVVGETQYF.

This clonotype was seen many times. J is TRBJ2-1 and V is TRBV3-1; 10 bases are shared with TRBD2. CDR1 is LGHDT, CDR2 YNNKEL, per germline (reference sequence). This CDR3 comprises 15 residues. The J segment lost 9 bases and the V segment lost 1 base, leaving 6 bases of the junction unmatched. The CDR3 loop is CASSQASGRDGEQFF. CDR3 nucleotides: TGTGCCAGCAGCCAAGCCAGCGGGAGGGACGGTGAGCAGTTCTTC.

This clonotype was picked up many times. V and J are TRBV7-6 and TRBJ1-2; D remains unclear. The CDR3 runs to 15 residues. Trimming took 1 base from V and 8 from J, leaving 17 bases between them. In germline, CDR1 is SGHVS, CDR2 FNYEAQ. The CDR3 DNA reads TGTGCCAGCAGCTTAGGGCCCTCTTATGCCCTAGGCTACACCTTC. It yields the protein CASSLGPSYALGYTF.

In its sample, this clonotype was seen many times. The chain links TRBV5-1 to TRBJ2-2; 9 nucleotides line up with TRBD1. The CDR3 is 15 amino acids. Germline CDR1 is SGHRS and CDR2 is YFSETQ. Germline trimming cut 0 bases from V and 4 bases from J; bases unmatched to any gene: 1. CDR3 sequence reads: CASSLGDRVTGELFF. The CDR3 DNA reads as TGCGCCAGCAGCTTGGGGGACAGGGTCACCGGGGAGCTGTTTTTT.

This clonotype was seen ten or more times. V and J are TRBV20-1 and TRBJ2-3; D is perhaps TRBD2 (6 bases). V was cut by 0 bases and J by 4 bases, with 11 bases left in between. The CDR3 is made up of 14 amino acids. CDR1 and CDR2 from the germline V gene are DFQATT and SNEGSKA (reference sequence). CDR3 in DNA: TGCAGTGCTAGAGATCCGGGAGTCTCAGATACGCAGTATTTT. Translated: CSARDPGVSDTQYF.

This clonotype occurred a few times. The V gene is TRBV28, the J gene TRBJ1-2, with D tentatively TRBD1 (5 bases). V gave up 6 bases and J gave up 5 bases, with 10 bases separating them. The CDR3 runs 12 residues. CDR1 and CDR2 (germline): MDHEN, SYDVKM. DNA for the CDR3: TGTGCCAGCAGCTCGGGACGGTATGGCTACACCTTC. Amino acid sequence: CASSSGRYGYTF.

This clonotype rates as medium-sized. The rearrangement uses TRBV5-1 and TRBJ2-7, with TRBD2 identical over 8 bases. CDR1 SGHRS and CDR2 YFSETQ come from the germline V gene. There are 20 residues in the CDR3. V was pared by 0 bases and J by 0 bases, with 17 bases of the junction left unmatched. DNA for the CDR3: TGCGCCAGCAGCTTGGGGTCTGCGGGAGGCTTTTCCATCAGCTCCTACGAGCAGTACTTC. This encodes CASSLGSAGGFSISSYEQYF.

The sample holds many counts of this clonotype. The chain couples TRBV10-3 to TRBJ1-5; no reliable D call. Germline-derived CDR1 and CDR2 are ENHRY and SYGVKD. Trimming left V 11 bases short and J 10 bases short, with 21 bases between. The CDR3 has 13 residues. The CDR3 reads CAAGYSESAPQHF. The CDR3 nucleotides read TGTGCCGCCGGTTACAGTGAATCAGCACCCCAGCATTTT.

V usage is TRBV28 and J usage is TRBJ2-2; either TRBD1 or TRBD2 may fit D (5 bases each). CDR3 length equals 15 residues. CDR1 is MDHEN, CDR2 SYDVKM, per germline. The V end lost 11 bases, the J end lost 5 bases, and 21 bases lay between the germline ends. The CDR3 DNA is TGTGCCGTCACGTCCGGGGCTAGTGGGACCGGGGAGCTGTTTTTT. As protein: CAVTSGASGTGELFF.

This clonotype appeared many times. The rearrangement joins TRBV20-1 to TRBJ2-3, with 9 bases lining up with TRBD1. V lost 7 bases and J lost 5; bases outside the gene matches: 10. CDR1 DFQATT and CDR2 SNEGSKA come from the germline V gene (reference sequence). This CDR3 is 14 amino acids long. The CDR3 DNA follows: TGCAGTGTCTGTCGTGACAGGGGGATAGATACGCAGTATTTT. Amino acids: CSVCRDRGIDTQYF.

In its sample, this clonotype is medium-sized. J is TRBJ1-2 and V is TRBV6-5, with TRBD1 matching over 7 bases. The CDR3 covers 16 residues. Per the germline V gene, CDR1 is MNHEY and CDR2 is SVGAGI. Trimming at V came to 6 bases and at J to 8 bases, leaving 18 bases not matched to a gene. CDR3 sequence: CASRTRRQGSTGGYTF. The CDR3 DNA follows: TGTGCCAGCAGAACACGACGACAGGGATCGACGGGAGGCTACACCTTC.

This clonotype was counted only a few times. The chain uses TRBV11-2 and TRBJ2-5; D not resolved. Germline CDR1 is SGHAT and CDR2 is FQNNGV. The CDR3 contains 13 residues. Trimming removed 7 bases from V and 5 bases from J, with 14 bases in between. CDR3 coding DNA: TGTGCCAGCAAGAGTTATTCTGAGGAGACCCAGTACTTC. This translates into CASKSYSEETQYF.

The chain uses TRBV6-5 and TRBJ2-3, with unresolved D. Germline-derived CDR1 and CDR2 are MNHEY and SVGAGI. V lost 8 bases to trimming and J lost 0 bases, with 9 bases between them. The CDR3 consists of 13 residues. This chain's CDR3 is CASRWRSTDTQYF. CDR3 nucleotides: TGTGCCAGCCGTTGGCGGAGCACAGATACGCAGTATTTT.

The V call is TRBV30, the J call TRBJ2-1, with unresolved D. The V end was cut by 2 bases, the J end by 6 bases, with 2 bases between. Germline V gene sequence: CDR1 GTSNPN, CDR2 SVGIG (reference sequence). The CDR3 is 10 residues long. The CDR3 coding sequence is TGTGCCTGGAGTATCAATGAGCAGTTCTTC. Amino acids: CAWSINEQFF.

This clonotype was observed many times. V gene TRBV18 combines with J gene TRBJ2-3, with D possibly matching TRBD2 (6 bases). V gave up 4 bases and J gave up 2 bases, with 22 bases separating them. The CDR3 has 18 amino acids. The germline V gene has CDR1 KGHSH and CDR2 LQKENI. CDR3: CASSRRTDYLTHTDTQYF. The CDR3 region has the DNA TGTGCCAGCTCACGTCGAACGGACTACCTCACACACACAGATACGCAGTATTTT.

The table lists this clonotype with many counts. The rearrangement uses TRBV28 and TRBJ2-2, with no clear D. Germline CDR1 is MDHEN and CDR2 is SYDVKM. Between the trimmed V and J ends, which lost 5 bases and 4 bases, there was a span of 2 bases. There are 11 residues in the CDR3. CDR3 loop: CASSTTGELFF. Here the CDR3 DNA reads TGTGCCAGCAGTACCACCGGGGAGCTGTTTTTT.

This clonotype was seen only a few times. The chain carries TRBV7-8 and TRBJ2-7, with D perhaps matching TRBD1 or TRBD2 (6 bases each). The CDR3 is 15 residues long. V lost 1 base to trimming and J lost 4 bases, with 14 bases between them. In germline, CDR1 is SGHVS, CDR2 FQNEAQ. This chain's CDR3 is CASSLGLGGKYEQYF. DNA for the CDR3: TGTGCCAGCAGCTTAGGATTAGGGGGGAAGTACGAGCAGTACTTC.